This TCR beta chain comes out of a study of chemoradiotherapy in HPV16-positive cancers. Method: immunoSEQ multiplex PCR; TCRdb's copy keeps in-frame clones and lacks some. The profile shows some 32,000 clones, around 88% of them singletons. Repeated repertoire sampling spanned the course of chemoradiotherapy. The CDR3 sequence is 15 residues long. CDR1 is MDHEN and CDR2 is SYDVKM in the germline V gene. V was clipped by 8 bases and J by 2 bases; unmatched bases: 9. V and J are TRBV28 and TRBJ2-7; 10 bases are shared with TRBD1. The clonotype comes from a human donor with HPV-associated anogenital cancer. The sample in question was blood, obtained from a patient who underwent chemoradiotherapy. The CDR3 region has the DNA TGTGCCAGCCCCCCCGACAGGGGGCCAACCTACGAGCAGTACTTC. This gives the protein CASPPDRGPTYEQYF.